This T cell receptor beta chain was sequenced in a study of T cells in Graves' hyperthyroidism and ophthalmopathy. Absence of ophthalmopathy progression within 18 months defined stable Graves' hyperthyroidism. Findings and limits, study-wide: Before onset, by a median of about six months, the model predicted ophthalmopathy.

This clonotype was recorded many times. Its antigen is not known. TCR beta CDR3 regions were amplified from RNA. The TCR CDR3 first-round RT-PCR relied on the HTBI primer set. MiXCR, applied by TCRdb to the multiplex PCR reads, yields one record per CDR3 protein. The top ten clones hold about 18% of a sample with 550,000 to 600,000 distinct CDR3 sequences, over 15% of them seen once. Looked up from germline, CDR1 is MDHEN and CDR2 is SYDVKM. The CDR3 spans 16 residues. V dropped 5 bases and J dropped 0 bases, with 14 bases sitting between them. The chain uses TRBV28 and TRBJ2-1; D is undetermined. This clonotype originated in a woman in her late teens or twenties with Graves' hyperthyroidism. The sample comprised blood. The chain's CDR3 is CASSLRGRSSYNEQFF. The CDR3 DNA is TGTGCCAGCAGTCTCCGTGGCAGGAGCTCCTACAATGAGCAGTTCTTC.